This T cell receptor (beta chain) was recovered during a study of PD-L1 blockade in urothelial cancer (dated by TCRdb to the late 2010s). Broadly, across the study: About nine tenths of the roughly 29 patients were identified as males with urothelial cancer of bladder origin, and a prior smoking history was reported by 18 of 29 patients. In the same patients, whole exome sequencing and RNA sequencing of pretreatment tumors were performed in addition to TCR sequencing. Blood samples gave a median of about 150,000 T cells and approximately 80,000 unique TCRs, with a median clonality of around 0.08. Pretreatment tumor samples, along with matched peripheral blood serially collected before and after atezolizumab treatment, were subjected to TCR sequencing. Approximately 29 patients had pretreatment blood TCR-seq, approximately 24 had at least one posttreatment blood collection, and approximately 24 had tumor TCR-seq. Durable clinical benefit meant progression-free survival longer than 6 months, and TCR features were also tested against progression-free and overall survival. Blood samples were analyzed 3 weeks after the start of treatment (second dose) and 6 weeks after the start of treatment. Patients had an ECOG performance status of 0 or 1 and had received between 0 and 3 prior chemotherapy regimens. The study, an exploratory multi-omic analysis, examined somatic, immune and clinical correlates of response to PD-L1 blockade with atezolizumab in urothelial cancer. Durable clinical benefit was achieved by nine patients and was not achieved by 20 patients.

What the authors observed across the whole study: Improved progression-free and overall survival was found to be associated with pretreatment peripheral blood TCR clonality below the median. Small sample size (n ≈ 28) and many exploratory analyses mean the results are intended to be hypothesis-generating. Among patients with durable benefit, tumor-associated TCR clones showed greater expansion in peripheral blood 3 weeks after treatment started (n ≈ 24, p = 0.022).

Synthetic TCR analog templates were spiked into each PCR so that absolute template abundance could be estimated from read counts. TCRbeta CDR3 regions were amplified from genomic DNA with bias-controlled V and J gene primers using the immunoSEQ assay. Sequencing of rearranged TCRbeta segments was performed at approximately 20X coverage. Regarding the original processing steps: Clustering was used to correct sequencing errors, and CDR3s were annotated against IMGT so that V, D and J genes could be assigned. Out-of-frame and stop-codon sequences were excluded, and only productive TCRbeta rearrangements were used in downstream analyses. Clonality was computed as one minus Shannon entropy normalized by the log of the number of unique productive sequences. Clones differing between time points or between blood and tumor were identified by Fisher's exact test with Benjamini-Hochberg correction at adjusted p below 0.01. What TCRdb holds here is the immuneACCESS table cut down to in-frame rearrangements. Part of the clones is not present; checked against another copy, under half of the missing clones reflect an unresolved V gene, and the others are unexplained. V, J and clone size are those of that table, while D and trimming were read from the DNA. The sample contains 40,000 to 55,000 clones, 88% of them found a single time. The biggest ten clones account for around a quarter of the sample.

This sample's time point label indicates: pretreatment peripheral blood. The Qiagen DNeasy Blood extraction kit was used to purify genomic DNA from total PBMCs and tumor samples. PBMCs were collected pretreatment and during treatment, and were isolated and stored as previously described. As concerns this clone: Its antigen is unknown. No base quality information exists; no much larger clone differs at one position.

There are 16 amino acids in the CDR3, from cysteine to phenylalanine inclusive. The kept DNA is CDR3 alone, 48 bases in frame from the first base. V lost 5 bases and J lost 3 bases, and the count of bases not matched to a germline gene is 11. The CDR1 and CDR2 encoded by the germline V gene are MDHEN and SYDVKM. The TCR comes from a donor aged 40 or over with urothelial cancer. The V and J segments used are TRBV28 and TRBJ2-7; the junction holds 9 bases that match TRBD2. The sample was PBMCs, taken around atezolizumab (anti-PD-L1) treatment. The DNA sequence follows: TGTGCCAGCAGTCCTATCCGACTAGCGGTACACTACGAGCAGTACTTC. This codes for CASSPIRLAVHYEQYF. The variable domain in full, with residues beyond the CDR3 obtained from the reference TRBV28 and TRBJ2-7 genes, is DVKVTQSSRYLVKRTGEKVFLECVQDMDHENMFWYRQDPGLGLRLIYFSYDVKMKEKGDIPEGYSVSREKKERFSLILESASTNQTSMYLCASSPIRLAVHYEQYFGPGTRLTVT.